This TCR beta chain is drawn from a study of technical replicates of blood from a few donors. In germline, CDR1 is SNHLY, CDR2 FYNNEI. CDR3 length: 13 residues. J lost 2 bases, V lost 7 bases, and 3 bases had no gene match. Assay: immunoSEQ multiplex PCR; the TCRdb copy retains only in-frame clones and omits some. The table records approximately 18,000 clones, roughly four fifths of them present only once. This TCR was sampled from a human donor in good health. Some clones in this sample may be carry-over from other donors' samples. The V gene is TRBV2, the J gene TRBJ2-7; 9 bases align to TRBD2. Sequencing input: PBMCs. Written as DNA, the CDR3 is TGTGCCAGCATGACTAGCGGTACCTACGAGCAGTACTTC. Translated, it gives CASMTSGTYEQYF.